The 21 T cell receptor beta chains below were found in one sample sequenced in a study of shared clonotypes between healthy human individuals. Produced via immunoSEQ multiplex PCR; TCRdb's table is partial and in-frame only. The table lists some 580,000 clones, roughly 98% of them singletons. CD8 cells classed as naive were CD45RO-negative and positively selected for CCR7, excluding terminally differentiated effector memory CD45RA+ cells. Sequencing was done on a sample of naive CD8+ T cells sorted from blood. These receptors came from a man aged 25-40 years in good health.

This chain links TRBV13 with TRBJ2-5; 14 bases align to TRBD2. The CDR3 runs to 18 residues. With 4 bases clipped from V and 5 bases from J, the junction kept 12 bases outside the gene matches. CDR1 is PRHDT and CDR2 is FYEKMQ in the germline V gene (reference sequence). For the CDR3, the DNA is TGTGCCAGCAGCTATAATAAGGGGACTAGCGGGAGTGTCGAGACCCAGTACTTC. As protein: CASSYNKGTSGSVETQYF.

This sequence joins TRBV6-5 and TRBJ1-1, with D uncertain. In germline, CDR1 is MNHEY, CDR2 SVGAGI. V was pared by 2 bases and J by 0 bases, with 13 bases between. CDR3 size: 16 residues. The CDR3 loop reads CASSYAQDGVNTEAFF. DNA for the CDR3: TGTGCCAGCAGTTACGCGCAGGATGGCGTGAACACTGAAGCTTTCTTT.

The chain recombines TRBV29-1 with TRBJ2-7; TRBD2 aligns across 11 bases. With V trimmed by 3 bases and J by 3 bases, 13 bases remained unmatched. CDR1 and CDR2 from the germline V gene are SQVTM and ANQGSEA. This CDR3 is 17 amino acids long. The DNA for the CDR3 is TGCAGCGTTGAGGGGCGGCTTGTAGCGGGAGGGCTCTACGAGCAGTACTTC. Protein: CSVEGRLVAGGLYEQYF.

The V and J genes are TRBV29-1 and TRBJ2-3; 10 nucleotides line up with TRBD2. CDR1 SQVTM and CDR2 ANQGSEA come from the germline V gene. This CDR3 is built from 14 residues. With 4 bases clipped from V and 2 bases from J, the junction kept 3 bases outside the gene matches. CDR3 sequence (DNA): TGCAGCGTTGGGGGACTAGCGTACACAGATACGCAGTATTTT. Protein sequence: CSVGGLAYTDTQYF.

A note on this clone: Other DNA sequences in the same sample also yield this CDR3. This chain connects TRBV15 to TRBJ2-7; 7 bases agree with TRBD1. CDR3 length: 13 residues. Germline lookup yields CDR1 LNHNV and CDR2 YYDKDF (reference sequence). Trimming cost V 4 bases and J 2 bases; bases outside gene matches: 2. CDR3 loop: CATSKDRAYEQYF. CDR3 in DNA: TGTGCCACCAGCAAAGACAGGGCCTACGAGCAGTACTTC.

The chain employs TRBV13 and TRBJ2-7, with 8 bases that match TRBD1. The length of the CDR3 is 14 residues. V shed 0 bases and J 3 bases; nucleotides not matched to a gene: 1. CDR1 and CDR2 (germline): PRHDT, FYEKMQ (reference sequence). The CDR3 DNA sequence: TGTGCCAGCAGCTTAGGACAGGGGGACTACGAGCAGTACTTC. Protein product: CASSLGQGDYEQYF.

The chain carries TRBV6-5 and TRBJ2-7; tentative D call: TRBD1 (6 bases). V lost 4 bases, J lost 3 bases, and 19 bases lay in between. In germline, CDR1 is MNHEY, CDR2 SVGAGI. CDR3 length: 16 residues. CDR3 nucleotides: TGTGCCAGCAGTTTGACCTGGGGGCGAGGGAGCTACGAGCAGTACTTC. Translated: CASSLTWGRGSYEQYF.

This chain connects TRBV16 to TRBJ1-1, with 7 bases aligning to TRBD1. The CDR3 length is 14 residues. V shed 2 bases and J 1 base; nucleotides not matched to a gene: 1. Germline loops: CDR1 KGHSY, CDR2 FQNENV. The CDR3 DNA is TGTGCCAGCAGCCAAACAGGGGCGAACACTGAAGCTTTCTTT. As protein: CASSQTGANTEAFF.

The V call is TRBV5-4, the J call TRBJ2-7; tentative D call: TRBD1 (5 bases). This CDR3 spans 16 amino acids. The V end was cut by 0 bases, the J end by 3 bases, with 16 bases between. Germline V lookup: CDR1 SGHNT, CDR2 YYREEE (reference sequence). The CDR3 loop reads CASSLEGQRWDYEQYF. DNA of the CDR3: TGTGCCAGCAGCTTGGAGGGGCAGAGGTGGGACTACGAGCAGTACTTC.

The chain employs TRBV30 and TRBJ1-5; D might be TRBD1 (6 bases). Germline CDR1 and CDR2: GTSNPN and SVGIG (reference sequence). The CDR3 runs to 15 residues. V was cut by 4 bases and J by 1 base, with 14 bases left in between. CDR3 DNA sequence: TGTGCCTGGAACTCCGGGACAAGAAGCAATCAGCCCCAGCATTTT. Protein: CAWNSGTRSNQPQHF.

A note on this clone: The same CDR3 can be traced to other DNA sequences in this sample. The V call is TRBV27, the J call TRBJ2-7; D remains ambiguous. The germline CDR1 and CDR2 sequences are MNHEY and SMNVEV (reference sequence). V lost 6 bases and J 0 bases, leaving 9 bases between the germline ends. This CDR3 has 13 amino acids. As DNA, the CDR3 is TGTGCCAGCAGCCCGGGTAGCTCCTACGAGCAGTACTTC. The encoded protein is CASSPGSSYEQYF.

The rearrangement joins TRBV28 to TRBJ2-3; D not certain. CDR1 is MDHEN, CDR2 SYDVKM, per germline. Trimming cost V 2 bases and J 0 bases, with 3 bases left between them. The CDR3 length is 13 residues. This chain's CDR3 is CASSLQSTDTQYF. CDR3 nucleotide sequence: TGTGCCAGCAGTTTACAGAGCACAGATACGCAGTATTTT.

The V and J genes are TRBV29-1 and TRBJ1-5; D call uncertain. V was trimmed by 0 bases and J by 5 bases, leaving 11 bases between them. The CDR3 has 14 amino acids. The germline gives CDR1 SQVTM, CDR2 ANQGSEA. The CDR3 DNA follows: TGCAGCGTTGAAGAGCACGGAAGTGATCAGCCCCAGCATTTT. It specifies CSVEEHGSDQPQHF.

The chain uses TRBV14 and TRBJ2-7; D tentatively reads TRBD1 or TRBD2 (5 bases each). Trimming removed 4 bases at V and 6 bases at J, with 19 bases between. The germline CDR1 and CDR2 sequences are SGHDN and FVKESK. The CDR3 covers 15 residues. The chain's CDR3 is CASSRQGEEGGEQYF. Written as DNA, the CDR3 is TGTGCCAGCAGCCGCCAGGGAGAAGAGGGCGGCGAGCAGTACTTC.

The rearrangement joins TRBV7-8 to TRBJ2-1, with unresolved D. The ends were cut back, 6 bases at V and 9 bases at J, with 12 bases in the middle. CDR1 and CDR2 (germline): SGHVS, FQNEAQ. The CDR3 is made up of 12 amino acids. CDR3 amino acids: CASSPNLVEQFF. CDR3 bases: TGTGCCAGCAGTCCCAATTTGGTTGAGCAGTTCTTC.

The V and J genes are TRBV2 and TRBJ2-1, with D perhaps TRBD1 (6 bases). The germline V gene has CDR1 SNHLY and CDR2 FYNNEI. Trimming took 2 bases from V and 8 from J, leaving 13 bases between them. The CDR3 is made up of 14 amino acids. CDR3 region: CASSERPGDHEQFF. The DNA of the CDR3 is TGTGCCAGCAGTGAAAGGCCAGGGGATCATGAGCAGTTCTTC.

The chain is built from TRBV9 and TRBJ2-3; the D gene is possibly TRBD2 (6 bases). Germline V CDR1 and CDR2: SGDLS, YYNGEE. The length of the CDR3 is 15 residues. Trimming pared 0 bases from V and 2 bases from J, leaving 10 bases between. CDR3 region: CASSVGSGYTDTQYF. The CDR3 DNA follows: TGTGCCAGCAGCGTAGGTAGCGGATACACAGATACGCAGTATTTT.

The rearrangement links TRBV4-2 to TRBJ2-5; D gene unclear. This CDR3 has 16 residues. CDR1 and CDR2 from the germline V gene are LGHNA and YNFKEQ. Deletions cut 3 bases from V and 1 base from J, with 15 bases between. This CDR3 reads CASSHTVELRQETQYF. The CDR3 DNA is TGTGCCAGCAGCCACACAGTGGAACTTCGCCAAGAGACCCAGTACTTC.

This sequence joins TRBV10-3 and TRBJ1-1; D gene ambiguous. The CDR3 is made up of 16 amino acids. V was shortened by 4 bases and J by 4 bases, with 19 bases between the two germline ends. Germline-derived CDR1 and CDR2 are ENHRY and SYGVKD. The CDR3 coding sequence is TGTGCCATCAGTGGCCAGGAAGTTAGTGGGTCCACTGAAGCTTTCTTT. It yields the protein CAISGQEVSGSTEAFF.

The J gene is TRBJ1-4, the V gene TRBV29-1, with TRBD1 identical over 7 bases. V lost 6 bases to trimming and J lost 8 bases; unmatched junction nucleotides: 12. The V gene's germline CDR1 is SQVTM and CDR2 ANQGSEA. The length of the CDR3 is 14 residues. CDR3 coding DNA: TGCAGCGTAAAGGTAGCAGGGGGAGGAGAAAAACTGTTTTTT. It codes for CSVKVAGGGEKLFF.

Details on this clone: The sample has other DNA sequences that encode this CDR3 too. The chain carries TRBV7-2 and TRBJ2-7; 8 bases fit TRBD2. The trim removed 3 bases at V and 0 bases at J, leaving 1 base unmatched. The germline CDR1 and CDR2 sequences are SGHTA and FQGNSA. The CDR3 is made up of 14 amino acids. In DNA, the CDR3 is TGTGCCAGCAGCTTCACTAGCGGCTCCTACGAGCAGTACTTC. Amino acids: CASSFTSGSYEQYF.